This TCR beta chain came from a study of T-cell reconstitution after alpha-beta-depleted transplantation in children. Unique molecular identifiers tagged the TCRbeta library. A single record per CDR3 protein comes from TCRdb applying MiXCR to the PCR reads. The sample contains around 200,000 distinct CDR3 sequences, over 5.5% of which appear only once. Trimming at V came to 4 bases and at J to 5 bases, leaving 8 bases not matched to a gene. CDR1 and CDR2 (germline): MNHEY, SVGAGI. This CDR3 spans 15 amino acids. At least ten counts were recorded for this clonotype. The chain carries TRBV6-5 and TRBJ2-7, with 10 bases that match TRBD1. The receptor was isolated from a human donor who donated a stem cell graft to a child with Wiskott-Aldrich syndrome. The sequenced sample was PBMCs from the stem cell graft donor, obtained from the stem cell graft. The CDR3: CASSSRWTGGDEQYF. As DNA, the CDR3 is TGTGCCAGCAGTTCCCGATGGACAGGGGGTGACGAGCAGTACTTC.